The 2 T cell receptor beta chains in this list originate from one sample, sequenced in a study of cytomegalovirus exposure and HLA in healthy donors (dated by TCRdb to the late 2010s). Library generation was performed with the immunoSEQ multiplex PCR assay. For the multiplex PCR, a mixture combining 60 forward primers for TCR Vbeta segments and 13 reverse primers for TCR Jbeta segments was used. TCRdb retrieved this table from immuneACCESS and kept in-frame rearrangements only. Not all clones are present; in checked studies, unresolved V genes account for under half, and no reason is known for the remainder. The sample contains about 99,000 clones, over 9.5% of them found a single time. Of the sample, 5.8% is held by the ten largest clones. Sequenced input: PBMCs. The source is a middle-aged man in good health and CMV-seropositive.

This clone came up a few times. This chain joins TRBV7-9 and TRBJ2-1; D gene ambiguous. In germline, CDR1 is SEHNR, CDR2 FQNEAQ (reference sequence). The V and J ends lost 5 bases and 3 bases respectively, with 11 bases between them. The CDR3 runs to 14 residues. The CDR3 spells CASSTSYNYNEQFF. CDR3 bases: TGTGCCAGCAGCACTTCATATAACTACAATGAGCAGTTCTTC.

This rearrangement joins TRBV13 to TRBJ1-1; no reliable D call. Germline V gives CDR1 PRHDT, CDR2 FYEKMQ (reference sequence). The CDR3 runs 13 residues. The V gene lost 5 bases and the J gene lost 2 bases, with 9 bases spanning the gap. Here the CDR3 reads CASSTGSNTEAFF. In DNA form, the CDR3 reads TGTGCCAGCAGCACCGGGAGTAACACTGAAGCTTTCTTT.